The 5 T cell receptor beta chains below all came from one sample that was sequenced in a study of T cells in Graves' hyperthyroidism and ophthalmopathy. The source material, RNA transcripts, was used to amplify TCR beta CDR3 regions. TCR CDR3 regions were first amplified by RT-PCR with HTBI primers. TCRdb independently ran MiXCR on the multiplex PCR reads; one entry per CDR3 protein. The table records around 600,000 distinct CDR3 sequences, approximately 15% of them present only once. The sequencing sample was made of blood. The receptors come from a woman aged 18-29 years with Graves' ophthalmopathy.

Points on this clonotype: This could be a read error, since a much larger clone is one nucleotide away. V gene TRBV7-9 combines with J gene TRBJ2-1; no reliable D call. The V and J ends lost 8 bases and 5 bases respectively, with 13 bases between them. This CDR3 comprises 13 residues. Germline V gene data show CDR1 as SEHNR and CDR2 as FQNEAQ (reference sequence). CDR3 residues: CASGVYFDNEQFF. The CDR3 DNA reads as TGTGCCAGCGGCGTCTACTTCGACAATGAGCAGTTCTTC.

This clonotype showed up many times. The chain carries TRBV5-5 and TRBJ2-3; the D gene is possibly TRBD1 (6 bases). V was shortened by 7 bases and J by 0 bases, with 6 bases between the two germline ends. The CDR3 sequence is 12 residues long. Germline CDR1 reads SGHKS; CDR2 reads YYEKEE (reference sequence). This CDR3 reads CASGQSTDTQYF. As DNA, the CDR3 is TGTGCCAGCGGACAGAGCACAGATACGCAGTATTTT.

This clonotype was found many times. The chain recombines TRBV20-1 with TRBJ2-1, with TRBD2 matching over 9 bases. Per germline, CDR1 DFQATT and CDR2 SNEGSKA (reference sequence). V dropped 0 bases and J dropped 3; count of bases not matched to a gene: 9. This CDR3 is 17 amino acids long. CDR3 nucleotides: TGCAGTGCTAGAGACCCACCTCTAGCGGGGCACTACAATGAGCAGTTCTTC. It specifies CSARDPPLAGHYNEQFF.

The table lists this clonotype with a few counts. The chain combines TRBV25-1 with TRBJ1-2; D perhaps matches TRBD1 (6 bases). Trimming took 3 bases from V and 6 from J, leaving 11 bases between them. The length of the CDR3 is 13 residues. Germline CDR1 reads MGHDK; CDR2 reads SYGVNS. CDR3: CASSDWQGNGYTF. In nucleotides, the CDR3 is TGTGCCAGCAGTGACTGGCAGGGGAATGGCTACACCTTC.

This clonotype occurred many times. The chain combines TRBV5-1 with TRBJ1-5; 7 bases are a match to TRBD1. Germline CDR1 SGHRS, CDR2 YFSETQ. The CDR3 runs to 16 residues. Unmatched junction bases numbered 10, after V lost 0 bases and J lost 7 bases. This CDR3 is CASSLALRDSGQPQHF. The CDR3 DNA reads TGCGCCAGCAGCTTGGCCCTTAGGGACAGCGGCCAGCCCCAGCATTTT.